Listed below are T cell receptor beta chains from one sample, sequenced in a study of control samples from healthy donors and cancer patients. The data were produced by immunoSEQ multiplex PCR, yet TCRdb's version contains in-frame clones alone and is incomplete. The sample lists 95,000 to 130,000 clones; 85% to 90% were seen once. Material for sequencing was blood. These receptors were obtained from a woman in her 70s in good health. The CDR3 runs from the conserved cysteine through the conserved F or W. Each record gives: J gene, D gene, V gene, clone size, CDR3 protein, CDR3 DNA. A D gene is named only where the DNA matches it firmly. Size values are once, few and many counts, or a class for expanded clones, and some rows have none.

J: TRBJ2-4; D: NA; V: TRBV29-1; size: NA; CDR3: CSVSGTGQNIQYF; DNA: TGCAGCGTTTCCGGGACCGGTCAAAACATTCAGTACTTC
J: TRBJ1-1; D: NA; V: TRBV4-1; size: NA; CDR3: CASSRPQGRTEAFF; DNA: TGCGCCAGCAGCCGCCCCCAGGGACGGACTGAAGCTTTCTTT
J: TRBJ2-5; D: NA; V: TRBV4-1; size: once; CDR3: CASSQDRQGPQYF; DNA: TGCGCCAGCAGCCAAGATCGGCAGGGCCCCCAGTACTTC
J: TRBJ1-2; D: NA; V: TRBV5-1; size: NA; CDR3: CASSLEAVKTNYGYTF; DNA: TGCGCCAGCAGCTTGGAGGCGGTAAAAACTAACTATGGCTACACCTTC
J: TRBJ1-4; D: TRBD1; V: TRBV24-1; size: NA; CDR3: CATSDPRRGTGSEKLFF; DNA: TGTGCCACCAGTGACCCTCGCCGAGGGACAGGGAGCGAAAAACTGTTTTTT
J: TRBJ2-3; D: TRBD2; V: TRBV10-3; size: NA; CDR3: CAIRTTSGGADTQYF; DNA: TGTGCCATCAGAACGACTAGCGGGGGGGCCGATACGCAGTATTTT
J: TRBJ1-4; D: NA; V: TRBV29-1; size: few; CDR3: CSVLINEKLFF; DNA: TGCAGCGTGTTGATTAATGAAAAACTGTTTTTT
J: TRBJ1-3; D: TRBD1; V: TRBV4-2; size: NA; CDR3: CASSQAGGLSGNTIYF; DNA: TGTGCCAGCAGCCAAGCAGGGGGTCTATCTGGAAACACCATATATTTT
J: TRBJ1-2; D: TRBD1; V: TRBV18; size: NA; CDR3: CASSPDSGTGGYYGYTF; DNA: TGTGCCAGCTCACCAGACTCCGGGACAGGGGGTTACTATGGCTACACCTTC
J: TRBJ1-4; D: NA; V: TRBV19; size: NA; CDR3: CASRVGEKLFF; DNA: TGTGCCAGTAGAGTCGGTGAAAAACTGTTTTTT
J: TRBJ2-3; D: TRBD2; V: TRBV7-9; size: NA; CDR3: CASSLLAGHTDTQYF; DNA: TGTGCCAGCAGCTTACTAGCGGGGCACACAGATACGCAGTATTTT
J: TRBJ1-6; D: NA; V: TRBV7-3; size: NA; CDR3: CASSIGQGRNSPLHF; DNA: TGTGCCAGCAGCATTGGTCAGGGCCGTAATTCACCCCTCCACTTT
J: TRBJ2-6; D: NA; V: TRBV5-1; size: NA; CDR3: CASSLGVFSGANVLTF; DNA: TGCGCCAGCAGCTTGGGGGTTTTCTCTGGGGCCAACGTCCTGACTTTC
J: TRBJ2-7; D: TRBD1; V: TRBV27; size: NA; CDR3: CASSYGQASYEQYF; DNA: TGTGCCAGCAGTTACGGACAGGCCTCCTACGAGCAGTACTTC
J: TRBJ1-4; D: NA; V: TRBV5-6; size: NA; CDR3: CASSLKTTNEKLFF; DNA: TGTGCCAGCAGCTTGAAGACAACTAATGAAAAACTGTTTTTT
J: TRBJ2-3; D: NA; V: TRBV7-2; size: NA; CDR3: CASFRRKGGTDTQYF; DNA: TGTGCCAGCTTTCGCCGAAAGGGGGGCACAGATACGCAGTATTTT
J: TRBJ2-5; D: NA; V: TRBV19; size: NA; CDR3: CASSIGLLLRETQYF; DNA: TGTGCCAGTAGTATAGGACTTCTATTGAGGGAGACCCAGTACTTC
J: TRBJ2-7; D: TRBD2; V: TRBV5-5; size: NA; CDR3: CASRRVGGGAGEQYF; DNA: TGTGCCAGCAGGCGGGTGGGCGGGGGGGCCGGAGAGCAGTACTTC
J: TRBJ2-3; D: NA; V: TRBV7-9; size: NA; CDR3: CASSPRARISGDTQYF; DNA: TGTGCCAGCAGCCCCCGGGCCCGAATCTCGGGAGATACGCAGTATTTT
J: TRBJ1-1; D: TRBD1; V: TRBV10-3; size: NA; CDR3: CAIRFSSGTGNTEAFF; DNA: TGTGCCATCAGATTCTCTTCCGGGACAGGGAACACTGAAGCTTTCTTT
J: TRBJ2-7; D: TRBD1; V: TRBV28; size: NA; CDR3: CASSPWGQGVYEQYF; DNA: TGTGCCAGCAGTCCGTGGGGACAGGGGGTCTACGAGCAGTACTTC
J: TRBJ1-2; D: TRBD1; V: TRBV3-1/TRBV3-2; size: NA; CDR3: CASSPGTGGFGYTF; DNA: TGTGCCAGCAGCCCCGGGACAGGGGGCTTTGGCTACACCTTC
J: TRBJ2-7; D: NA; V: TRBV11-3; size: NA; CDR3: CASSLGRIGYEQYF; DNA: TGTGCCAGCAGCTTGGGAAGGATCGGGTACGAGCAGTACTTC
J: TRBJ2-7; D: NA; V: TRBV24-1; size: NA; CDR3: CATSARRRGGSDYEQYF; DNA: TGTGCCACCAGCGCCCGGAGGAGGGGGGGTTCCGACTACGAGCAGTACTTC
J: TRBJ2-7; D: NA; V: TRBV29-1; size: NA; CDR3: CSVEDGGAEQYF; DNA: TGCAGCGTTGAAGATGGGGGGGCCGAGCAGTACTTC
J: TRBJ1-4; D: NA; V: TRBV4-1; size: NA; CDR3: CASSQDYRQMEKLFF; DNA: TGCGCCAGCAGCCAAGATTACAGGCAAATGGAAAAACTGTTTTTT
J: TRBJ1-6; D: TRBD1; V: TRBV19; size: NA; CDR3: CASSYTGAGNSPLHF; DNA: TGTGCCAGTAGCTACACAGGGGCCGGGAATTCACCCCTCCACTTT
J: TRBJ2-3; D: TRBD1; V: TRBV6-6; size: NA; CDR3: CASSYSTGKGTDTQYF; DNA: TGTGCCAGCAGTTACTCGACAGGGAAAGGCACAGATACGCAGTATTTT
J: TRBJ2-3; D: NA; V: TRBV6-2/TRBV6-3; size: NA; CDR3: CASSYRQGRTDTQYF; DNA: TGTGCCAGCAGTTACCGGCAGGGTCGCACAGATACGCAGTATTTT
J: TRBJ1-6; D: TRBD1; V: TRBV10-3; size: NA; CDR3: CAGSGTGNSPLHF; DNA: TGTGCCGGCTCGGGGACAGGTAATTCACCCCTCCACTTT
J: TRBJ1-2; D: NA; V: TRBV6-5; size: NA; CDR3: CASSYGDGIYGYTF; DNA: TGTGCCAGCAGTTACGGGGATGGGATCTATGGCTACACCTTC
J: TRBJ1-6; D: NA; V: TRBV5-6; size: NA; CDR3: CATAVGGGSPLHF; DNA: TGTGCCACCGCGGTGGGGGGCGGCTCACCCCTCCACTTT
J: TRBJ1-2; D: NA; V: TRBV6-5; size: NA; CDR3: CASRGPGRGYTF; DNA: TGTGCCAGTCGGGGCCCAGGGCGAGGCTACACCTTC
J: TRBJ2-7; D: NA; V: TRBV5-6; size: few; CDR3: CASSIRGAGGSYEQYF; DNA: TGTGCCAGCAGCATTAGGGGGGCCGGAGGTTCCTACGAGCAGTACTTC
J: TRBJ1-2; D: NA; V: TRBV6-5; size: NA; CDR3: CASRGTAREGYTF; DNA: TGTGCCAGCAGGGGGACGGCGAGGGAGGGCTACACCTTC
J: TRBJ1-4; D: TRBD1; V: TRBV7-6; size: NA; CDR3: CASSSLRDSINEKLFF; DNA: TGTGCCAGCAGCAGCCTCCGGGACAGCATCAATGAAAAACTGTTTTTT
J: TRBJ2-5; D: TRBD1; V: TRBV5-5; size: NA; CDR3: CASSLGTGVQETQYF; DNA: TGTGCCAGCAGCCTTGGGACAGGGGTCCAAGAGACCCAGTACTTC
J: TRBJ1-1; D: NA; V: TRBV18; size: NA; CDR3: CASSPPGTYNTEAFF; DNA: TGTGCCAGCTCACCACCCGGGACATATAACACTGAAGCTTTCTTT
J: TRBJ1-2; D: NA; V: TRBV12-3/TRBV12-4; size: once; CDR3: CASRQYYYGYTF; DNA: TGTGCCAGCAGACAATACTACTATGGCTACACCTTC
J: TRBJ2-7; D: NA; V: TRBV5-6; size: few; CDR3: CASSPPGPYEQYF; DNA: TGTGCCAGCAGCCCCCCTGGACCCTACGAGCAGTACTTC
J: TRBJ1-2; D: NA; V: TRBV27; size: NA; CDR3: CASSPLWGKNDGYTF; DNA: TGTGCCAGCAGTCCCCTGTGGGGCAAGAACGATGGCTACACCTTC
J: TRBJ2-7; D: NA; V: TRBV21-1; size: once; CDR3: CAIHSTGEQYF; DNA: TGTGCCATTCATTCCACCGGCGAGCAGTACTTC
J: TRBJ1-3; D: TRBD1; V: TRBV7-8; size: few; CDR3: CASSSVGQGAEGNTIYF; DNA: TGTGCCAGCAGCTCGGTGGGACAGGGGGCTGAAGGAAACACCATATATTTT
J: TRBJ1-6; D: NA; V: TRBV9; size: NA; CDR3: CASSVAGESSPLHF; DNA: TGTGCCAGCAGCGTAGCAGGGGAGAGTTCACCCCTCCACTTT
J: TRBJ2-2; D: TRBD2; V: TRBV7-3; size: NA; CDR3: CASSPTSLSGELFF; DNA: TGTGCCAGCAGCCCGACTAGCTTGTCCGGGGAGCTGTTTTTT
J: TRBJ1-5; D: NA; V: TRBV19; size: once; CDR3: CASSSIGLTNQPQHF; DNA: TGTGCCAGTAGTTCCATCGGACTTACCAATCAGCCCCAGCATTTT
J: TRBJ1-2; D: NA; V: TRBV7-2; size: once; CDR3: CASSPAGAYGYTF; DNA: TGTGCCAGCAGCCCCGCCGGGGCCTATGGCTACACCTTC
J: TRBJ1-4; D: TRBD1; V: TRBV5-5; size: NA; CDR3: CASSFLRTGTEKLFF; DNA: TGTGCCAGCAGCTTTCTCCGGACAGGGACTGAAAAACTGTTTTTT
J: TRBJ1-5; D: NA; V: TRBV27; size: few; CDR3: CASSDRVNQPQHF; DNA: TGTGCCAGCTCGGATAGGGTCAATCAGCCCCAGCATTTT
J: TRBJ2-7; D: TRBD1; V: TRBV25-1; size: NA; CDR3: CASRTGGSYEQYF; DNA: TGTGCCAGCAGGACAGGGGGCTCCTACGAGCAGTACTTC
J: TRBJ2-2; D: NA; V: TRBV3-1/TRBV3-2; size: NA; CDR3: CASSQEGGKTGELFF; DNA: TGTGCCAGCAGCCAAGAAGGGGGTAAAACCGGGGAGCTGTTTTTT
J: TRBJ1-4; D: NA; V: TRBV15; size: NA; CDR3: CATSPPAGLRKLFF; DNA: TGTGCCACCAGCCCCCCGGCGGGGCTGAGGAAACTGTTTTTT